The entry below gives a single T cell receptor beta chain sequence along with its context. This entry belongs to a study of blood T cell repertoires in COVID-19. Across the study: Acute and convalescent COVID-19 specimens originated in the United States, Italy and Spain.

The germline V gene has CDR1 SGDLS and CDR2 YYNGEE. The CDR3 has 16 amino acids. V lost 0 bases, J lost 2 bases, and 9 bases lay in between. The repertoire was sequenced with immunoSEQ multiplex PCR; TCRdb's copy has only in-frame clones and lacks some. Altogether roughly 200,000 clones are present, 75% to 85% being singletons, with the ten largest covering 6%. V gene TRBV9 combines with J gene TRBJ1-6; no definite D call. Input material: peripheral blood. The sequence was collected from a woman aged 40 to 49 with COVID-19, enrolled during active disease. Written as DNA, the CDR3 is TGTGCCAGCAGCGTAGCCCCAGGCCCCTATAATTCACCCCTCCACTTT. It is translated as CASSVAPGPYNSPLHF.